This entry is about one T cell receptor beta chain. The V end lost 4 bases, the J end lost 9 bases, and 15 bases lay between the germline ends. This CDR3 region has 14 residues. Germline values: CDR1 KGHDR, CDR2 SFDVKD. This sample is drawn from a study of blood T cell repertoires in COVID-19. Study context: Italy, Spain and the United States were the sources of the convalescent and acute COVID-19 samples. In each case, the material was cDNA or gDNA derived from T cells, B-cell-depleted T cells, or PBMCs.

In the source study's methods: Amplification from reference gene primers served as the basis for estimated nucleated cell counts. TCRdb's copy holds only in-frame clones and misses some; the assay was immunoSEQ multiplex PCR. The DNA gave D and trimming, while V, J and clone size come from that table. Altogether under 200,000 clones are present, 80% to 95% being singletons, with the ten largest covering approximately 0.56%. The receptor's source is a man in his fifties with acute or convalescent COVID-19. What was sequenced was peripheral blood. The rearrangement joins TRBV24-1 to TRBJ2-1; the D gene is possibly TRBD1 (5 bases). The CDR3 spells CATSEPTGTGEQFF. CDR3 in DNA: TGTGCCACCAGTGAGCCGACTGGTACAGGTGAGCAGTTCTTC.